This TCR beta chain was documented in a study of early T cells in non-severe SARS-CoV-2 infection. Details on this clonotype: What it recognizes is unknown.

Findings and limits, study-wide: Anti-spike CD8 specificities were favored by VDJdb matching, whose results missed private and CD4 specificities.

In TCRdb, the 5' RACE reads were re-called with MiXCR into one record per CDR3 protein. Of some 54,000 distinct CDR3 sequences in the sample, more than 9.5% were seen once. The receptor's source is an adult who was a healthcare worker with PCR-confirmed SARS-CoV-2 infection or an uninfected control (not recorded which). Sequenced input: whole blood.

The chain's CDR3 is CSARDLGSNYEQYF. DNA for the CDR3: TGCAGTGCTAGAGACCTAGGGAGTAACTACGAGCAGTACTTC. This sequence joins TRBV20-1 and TRBJ2-7, with a possible D match to TRBD2 (5 bases). Trimming cost V 0 bases and J 3 bases, with 12 bases left between them. Germline loops: CDR1 DFQATT, CDR2 SNEGSKA (reference sequence). This CDR3 is 14 amino acids long.